This entry features one T cell receptor (beta chain) sequence. This entry is derived from a study of T cells in Graves' hyperthyroidism and ophthalmopathy. The TCR beta CDR3 regions underwent amplification using RNA transcripts as the source. The study used the HTBI primer set for a first-round RT-PCR of the TCR CDR3. TCRdb passed the multiplex PCR reads through MiXCR, listing each CDR3 protein once. The sample records some 500,000 distinct CDR3 sequences, about 16% being singletons. V was pared by 0 bases and J by 6 bases, with 9 bases between. In germline, CDR1 is SNHLY, CDR2 FYNNEI. The CDR3 loop spans 13 amino acids.

Sequences were obtained from blood. This rearrangement joins TRBV2 to TRBJ2-7; D perhaps matches TRBD2 (7 bases). This clonotype originated in a woman in her thirties with Graves' ophthalmopathy. The CDR3 here is CASSEAGGPEQYF. The CDR3 DNA follows: TGTGCCAGCAGTGAAGCCGGGGGGCCCGAGCAGTACTTC.